This T cell receptor beta chain was identified during a study of CD8+ T cells in alopecia areata. Whole-study results and caveats: Patients shared TCRs less clearly than mice did, possibly owing to HLA. Alopecia totalis/universalis scalp especially showed more expanded CD8+ clones than normal scalp.

Germline lookup yields CDR1 MNHEY and CDR2 SVGAGI. The CDR3 has 15 amino acids. V lost 6 bases, J lost 9 bases, and 17 bases stayed unmatched. This clone was seen repeatedly, ten times or more. Its antigen is still unknown. Sequencing used cDNA as its template, made by extracting RNA and reverse transcribing it. TCRdb's copy holds only in-frame clones and misses some; the assay was immunoSEQ multiplex PCR. This sample has roughly 150,000 clones, with 50% to 65% found just once. This TCR was recovered from a human donor in good health. Input material: CD4+ T cells sorted from blood. The chain combines TRBV6-5 with TRBJ2-7; TRBD2 matches 7 bases. The CDR3 DNA is TGTGCCAGCAGCCCGGGACTACTCAACGAGAGGAGGCAGTACTTC. This gives the protein CASSPGLLNERRQYF.